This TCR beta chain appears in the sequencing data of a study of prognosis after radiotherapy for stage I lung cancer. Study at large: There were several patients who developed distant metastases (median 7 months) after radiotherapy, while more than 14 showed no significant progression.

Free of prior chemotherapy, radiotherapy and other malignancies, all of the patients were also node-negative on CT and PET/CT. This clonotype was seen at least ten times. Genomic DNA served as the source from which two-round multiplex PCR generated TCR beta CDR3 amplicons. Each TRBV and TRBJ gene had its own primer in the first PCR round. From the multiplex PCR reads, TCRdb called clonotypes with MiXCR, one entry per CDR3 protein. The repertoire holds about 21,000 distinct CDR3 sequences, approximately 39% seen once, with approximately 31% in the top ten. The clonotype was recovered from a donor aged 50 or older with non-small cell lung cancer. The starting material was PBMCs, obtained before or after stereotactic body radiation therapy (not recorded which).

CDR3 in amino acids: CASSSGGTVNQPQHF. CDR3 sequence (DNA): TGTGCCAGCAGCTCAGGTGGGACAGTCAATCAGCCCCAGCATTTT. The chain has TRBV5-6 and TRBJ1-5; 7 nucleotides line up with TRBD1. The junction had 6 bases not matched to a gene; V was cut back by 3 bases and J by 3 bases. This CDR3 spans 15 amino acids. CDR1 SGHDT and CDR2 YYEEEE come from the germline V gene. Full variable domain (rest looked up from reference TRBV5-6 and TRBJ1-5): DAGVTQSPTHLIKTRGQQVTLRCSPKSGHDTVSWYQQALGQGPQFIFQYYEEEERQRGNFPDRFSGHQFPNYSSELNVNALLLGDSALYLCASSSGGTVNQPQHFGDGTRLSIL.